This entry describes one TCR beta chain. Its target is not known. RNA, at roughly 0.5 to 1 ug, was reverse transcribed with random hexamers. An immunoSEQ multiplex PCR amplified TCR beta CDR3 over 54 Vbeta and 13 Jbeta. One entry per CDR3 protein results from TCRdb running MiXCR on the immunoSEQ multiplex PCR reads. The data show about 400,000 distinct CDR3 sequences, approximately 85% seen once. CDR3 size: 13 residues. Deletions cut 9 bases from V and 2 bases from J, with 13 bases between. This entry comes from a study of CD8 T cells in Susac syndrome. General study results and limits: That the number of individuals in its TCR sequencing and HLA analysis was relatively small was acknowledged by the study.

Relapsing-remitting disease, either stable or active, was present in the multiple sclerosis controls, who were treatment-naive patients. The clonotype was recovered from a human donor with multiple sclerosis. Specimen: CD8+ T cells from PBMCs. The chain is built from TRBV12-3 or TRBV12-4 and TRBJ1-1, with D perhaps TRBD1 (6 bases). Here the CDR3 reads CASVRGINTEAFF. CDR3 coding DNA: TGTGCCAGTGTCAGGGGAATTAACACTGAAGCTTTCTTT.